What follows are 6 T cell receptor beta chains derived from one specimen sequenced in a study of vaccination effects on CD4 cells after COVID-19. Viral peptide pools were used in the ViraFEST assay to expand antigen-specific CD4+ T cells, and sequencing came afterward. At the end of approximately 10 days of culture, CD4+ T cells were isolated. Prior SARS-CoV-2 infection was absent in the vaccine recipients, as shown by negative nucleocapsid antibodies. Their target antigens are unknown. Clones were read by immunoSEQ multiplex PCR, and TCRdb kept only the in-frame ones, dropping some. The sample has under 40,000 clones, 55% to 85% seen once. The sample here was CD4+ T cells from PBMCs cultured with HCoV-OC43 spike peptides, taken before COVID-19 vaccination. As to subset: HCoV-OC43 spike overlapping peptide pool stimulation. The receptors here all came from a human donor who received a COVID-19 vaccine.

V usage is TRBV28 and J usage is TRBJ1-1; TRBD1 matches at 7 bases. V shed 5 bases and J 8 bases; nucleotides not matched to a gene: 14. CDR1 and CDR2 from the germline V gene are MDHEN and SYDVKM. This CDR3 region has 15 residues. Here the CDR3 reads CASSRGGGYPREAFF. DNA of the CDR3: TGTGCCAGCAGTCGAGGGGGCGGTTACCCCCGCGAAGCTTTCTTT.

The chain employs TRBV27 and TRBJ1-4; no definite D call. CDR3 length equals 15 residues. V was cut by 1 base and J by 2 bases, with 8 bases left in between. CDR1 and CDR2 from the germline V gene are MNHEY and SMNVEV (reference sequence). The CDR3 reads CASSLWGTTNEKLFF. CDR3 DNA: TGTGCCAGCAGTTTATGGGGAACGACTAATGAAAAACTGTTTTTT.

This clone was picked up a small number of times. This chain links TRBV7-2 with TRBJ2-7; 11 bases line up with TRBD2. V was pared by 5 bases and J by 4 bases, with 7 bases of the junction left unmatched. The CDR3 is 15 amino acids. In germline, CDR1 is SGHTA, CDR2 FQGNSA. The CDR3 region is CASSQRGTSGYEQYF. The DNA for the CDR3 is TGTGCCAGCAGCCAAAGGGGGACTAGCGGTTACGAGCAGTACTTC.

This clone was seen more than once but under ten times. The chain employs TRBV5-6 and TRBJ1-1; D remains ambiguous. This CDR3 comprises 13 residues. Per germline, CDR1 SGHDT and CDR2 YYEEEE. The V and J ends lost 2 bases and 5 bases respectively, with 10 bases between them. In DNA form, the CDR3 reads TGTGCCAGCAGCTTCGTGGGTAGGACTGAAGCTTTCTTT. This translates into CASSFVGRTEAFF.

The CDR3 here is CASSLGGTSGTDTQYF. CDR3 bases: TGCGCCAGCAGCTTGGGCGGGACTAGCGGCACAGATACGCAGTATTTT. The V and J genes are TRBV5-1 and TRBJ2-3; 10 bases match TRBD2. V lost 0 bases, J lost 1 base, and 2 bases stayed unmatched. CDR3 length equals 16 residues. Germline V gene sequence: CDR1 SGHRS, CDR2 YFSETQ.

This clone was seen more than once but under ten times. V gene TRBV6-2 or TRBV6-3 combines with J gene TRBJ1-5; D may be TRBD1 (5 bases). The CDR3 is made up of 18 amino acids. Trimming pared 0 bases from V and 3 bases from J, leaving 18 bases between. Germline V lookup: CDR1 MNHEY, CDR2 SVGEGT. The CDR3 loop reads CASSYSPLGRALNQPQHF. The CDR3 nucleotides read TGTGCCAGCAGTTACTCCCCCCTCGGCAGGGCCCTCAATCAGCCCCAGCATTTT.